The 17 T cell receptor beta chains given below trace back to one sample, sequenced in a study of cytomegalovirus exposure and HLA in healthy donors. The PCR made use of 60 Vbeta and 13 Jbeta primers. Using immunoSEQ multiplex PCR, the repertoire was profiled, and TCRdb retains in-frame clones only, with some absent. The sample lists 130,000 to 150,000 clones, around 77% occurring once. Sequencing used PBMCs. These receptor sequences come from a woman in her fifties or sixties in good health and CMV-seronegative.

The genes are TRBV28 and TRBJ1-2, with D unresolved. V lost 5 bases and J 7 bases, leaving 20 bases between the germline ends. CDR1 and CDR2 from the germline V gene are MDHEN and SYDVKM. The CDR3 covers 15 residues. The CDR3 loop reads CASSASSGLRGGYTF. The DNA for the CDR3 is TGTGCCAGCAGTGCATCCTCGGGATTACGGGGTGGCTACACCTTC.

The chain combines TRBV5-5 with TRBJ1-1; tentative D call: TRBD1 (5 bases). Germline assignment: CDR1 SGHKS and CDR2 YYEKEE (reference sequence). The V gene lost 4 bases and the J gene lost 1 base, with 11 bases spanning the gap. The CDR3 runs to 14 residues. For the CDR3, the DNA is TGTGCCAGCAGCCGAATTGACAGGAACACTGAAGCTTTCTTT. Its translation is CASSRIDRNTEAFF.

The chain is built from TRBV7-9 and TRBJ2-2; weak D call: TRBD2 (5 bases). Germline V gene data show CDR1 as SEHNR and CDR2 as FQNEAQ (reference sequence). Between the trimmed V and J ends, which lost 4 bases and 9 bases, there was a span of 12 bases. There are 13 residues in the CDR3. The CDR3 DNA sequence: TGTGCCAGCAGCTCCGGGCCGGGGAGGGAGCTGTTTTTT. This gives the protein CASSSGPGRELFF.

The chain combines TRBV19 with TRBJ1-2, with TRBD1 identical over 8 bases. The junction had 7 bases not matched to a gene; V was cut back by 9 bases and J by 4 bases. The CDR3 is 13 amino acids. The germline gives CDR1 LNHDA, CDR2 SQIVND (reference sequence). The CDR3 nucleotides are TGTGCCAGCCGGAGACAGGGGATCTATGGCTACACCTTC. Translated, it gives CASRRQGIYGYTF.

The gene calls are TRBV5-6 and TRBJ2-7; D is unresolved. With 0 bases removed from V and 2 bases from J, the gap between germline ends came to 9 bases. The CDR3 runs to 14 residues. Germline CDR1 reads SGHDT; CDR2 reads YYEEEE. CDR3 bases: TGTGCCAGCAGCTTGGGAGCAGGCGCCTACGAGCAGTACTTC. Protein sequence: CASSLGAGAYEQYF.

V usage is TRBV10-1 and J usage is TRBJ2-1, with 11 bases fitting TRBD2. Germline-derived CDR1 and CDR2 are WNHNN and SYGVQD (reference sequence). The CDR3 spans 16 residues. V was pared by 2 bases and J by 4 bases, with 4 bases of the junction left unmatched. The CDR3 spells CASSEPSGGLYNEQFF. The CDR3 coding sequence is TGCGCCAGCAGTGAGCCTAGCGGGGGGCTATACAATGAGCAGTTCTTC.

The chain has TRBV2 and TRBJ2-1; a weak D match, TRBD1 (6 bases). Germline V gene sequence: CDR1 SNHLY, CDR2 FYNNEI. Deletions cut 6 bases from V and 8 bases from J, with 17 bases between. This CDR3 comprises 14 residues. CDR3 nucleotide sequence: TGTGCCAGCAGGCAGGGGAAAGGGTGGGATGAGCAGTTCTTC. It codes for CASRQGKGWDEQFF.

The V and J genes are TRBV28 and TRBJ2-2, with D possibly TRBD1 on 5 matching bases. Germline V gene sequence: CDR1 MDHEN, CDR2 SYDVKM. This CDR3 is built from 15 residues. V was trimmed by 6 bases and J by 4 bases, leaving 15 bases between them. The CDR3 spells CASSHQGFGTGELFF. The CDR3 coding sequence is TGTGCCAGCAGCCACCAGGGCTTCGGCACCGGGGAGCTGTTTTTT.

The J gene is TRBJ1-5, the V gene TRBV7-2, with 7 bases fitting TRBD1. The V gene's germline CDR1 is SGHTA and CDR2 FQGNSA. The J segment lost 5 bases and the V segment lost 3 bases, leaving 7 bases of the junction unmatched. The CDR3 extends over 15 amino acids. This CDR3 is CASSFQTGYDQPQHF. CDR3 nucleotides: TGTGCCAGCAGCTTCCAGACAGGGTACGATCAGCCCCAGCATTTT.

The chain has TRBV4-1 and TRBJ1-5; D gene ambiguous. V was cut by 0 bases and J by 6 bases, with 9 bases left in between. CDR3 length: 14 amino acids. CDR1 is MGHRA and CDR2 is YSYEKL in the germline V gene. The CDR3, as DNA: TGCGCCAGCAGCCAAGATCCGGGGAGTCAGCCCCAGCATTTT. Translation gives CASSQDPGSQPQHF.

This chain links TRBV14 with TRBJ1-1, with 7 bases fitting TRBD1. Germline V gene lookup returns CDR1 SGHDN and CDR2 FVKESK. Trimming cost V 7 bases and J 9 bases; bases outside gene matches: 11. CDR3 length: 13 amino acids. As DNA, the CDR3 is TGTGCCAGCAAGCCATTGGCCAGGGGGAAAGCTTTCTTT. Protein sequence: CASKPLARGKAFF.

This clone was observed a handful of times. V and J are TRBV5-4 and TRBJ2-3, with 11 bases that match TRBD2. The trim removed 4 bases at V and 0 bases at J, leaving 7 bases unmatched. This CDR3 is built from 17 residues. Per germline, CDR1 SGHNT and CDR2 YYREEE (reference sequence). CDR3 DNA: TGTGCCAGCAGCCCCCTAGCGGGGGGCACTAGCACAGATACGCAGTATTTT. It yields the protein CASSPLAGGTSTDTQYF. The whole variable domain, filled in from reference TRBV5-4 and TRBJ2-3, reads ETGVTQSPTHLIKTRGQQVTLRCSSQSGHNTVSWYQQALGQGPQFIFQYYREEENGRGNFPPRFSGLQFPNYSSELNVNALELDDSALYLCASSPLAGGTSTDTQYFGPGTRLTVL.

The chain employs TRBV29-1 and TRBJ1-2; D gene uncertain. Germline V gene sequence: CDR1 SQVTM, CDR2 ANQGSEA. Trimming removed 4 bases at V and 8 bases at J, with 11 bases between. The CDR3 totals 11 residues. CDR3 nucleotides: TGCAGCGTTGCCGGGGAGGACGGCTACACCTTC. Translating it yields CSVAGEDGYTF.

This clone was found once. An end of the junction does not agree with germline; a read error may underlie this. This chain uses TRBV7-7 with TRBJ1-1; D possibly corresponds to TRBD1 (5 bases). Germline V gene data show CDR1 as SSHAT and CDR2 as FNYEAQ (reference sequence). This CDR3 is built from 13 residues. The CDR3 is CASSFRVDTEAFF. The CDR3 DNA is TGTGCTAGCAGCTTCAGGGTGGACACTGAAGCTTTCTTT.

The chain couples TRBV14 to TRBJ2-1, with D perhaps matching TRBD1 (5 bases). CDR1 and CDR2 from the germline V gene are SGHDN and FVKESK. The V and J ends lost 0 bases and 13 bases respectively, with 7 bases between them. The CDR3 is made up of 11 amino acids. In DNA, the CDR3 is TGTGCCAGCAGCCAAGAGGGGCCACAGTTCTTC. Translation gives CASSQEGPQFF.

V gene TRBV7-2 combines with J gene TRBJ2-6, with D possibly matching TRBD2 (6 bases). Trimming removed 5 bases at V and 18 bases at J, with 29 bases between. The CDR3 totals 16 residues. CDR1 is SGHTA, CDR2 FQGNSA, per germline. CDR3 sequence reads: CASSLGLDPLGPGWTF. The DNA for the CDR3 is TGTGCCAGCAGCCTGGGACTCGACCCTCTGGGGCCGGGCTGGACTTTC.

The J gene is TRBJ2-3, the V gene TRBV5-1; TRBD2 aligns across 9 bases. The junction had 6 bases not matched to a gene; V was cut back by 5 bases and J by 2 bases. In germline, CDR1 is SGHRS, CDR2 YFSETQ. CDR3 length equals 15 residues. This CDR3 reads CASSLAGASTDTQYF. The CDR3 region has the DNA TGCGCCAGCAGTTTAGCGGGGGCGTCCACAGATACGCAGTATTTT.